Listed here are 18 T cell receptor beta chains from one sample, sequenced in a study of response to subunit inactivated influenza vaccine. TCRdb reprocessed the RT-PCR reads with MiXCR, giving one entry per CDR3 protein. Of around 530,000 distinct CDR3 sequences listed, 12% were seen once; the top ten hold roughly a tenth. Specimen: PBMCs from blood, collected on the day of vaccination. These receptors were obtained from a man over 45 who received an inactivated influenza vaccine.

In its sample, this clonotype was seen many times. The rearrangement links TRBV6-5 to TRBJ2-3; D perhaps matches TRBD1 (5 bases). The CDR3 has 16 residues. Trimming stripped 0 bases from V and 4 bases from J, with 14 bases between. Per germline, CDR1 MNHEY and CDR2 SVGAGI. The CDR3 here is CASSYSPLGAPDTQYF. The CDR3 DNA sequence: TGTGCCAGCAGTTACTCCCCTTTAGGGGCCCCAGATACGCAGTATTTT.

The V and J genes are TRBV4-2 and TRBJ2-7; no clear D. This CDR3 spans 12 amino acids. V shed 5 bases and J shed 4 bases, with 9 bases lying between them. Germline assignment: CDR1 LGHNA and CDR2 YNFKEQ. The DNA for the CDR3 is TGTGCCAGCAGCGATGAGGCGTACGAGCAGTACTTC. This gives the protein CASSDEAYEQYF.

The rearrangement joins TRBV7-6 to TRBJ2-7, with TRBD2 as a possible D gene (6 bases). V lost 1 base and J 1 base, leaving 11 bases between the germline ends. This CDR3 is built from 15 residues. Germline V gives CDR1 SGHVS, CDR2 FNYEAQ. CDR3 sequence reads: CASSLVAGTSYEQYF. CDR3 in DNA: TGTGCCAGCAGCTTAGTTGCGGGAACGTCCTACGAGCAGTACTTC. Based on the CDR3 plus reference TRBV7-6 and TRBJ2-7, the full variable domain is GAGVSQSPRYKVTKRGQDVALRCDPISGHVSLYWYRQALGQGPEFLTYFNYEAQQDKSGLPNDRFSAERPEGSISTLTIQRTEQRDSAMYRCASSLVAGTSYEQYFGPGTRLTVT.

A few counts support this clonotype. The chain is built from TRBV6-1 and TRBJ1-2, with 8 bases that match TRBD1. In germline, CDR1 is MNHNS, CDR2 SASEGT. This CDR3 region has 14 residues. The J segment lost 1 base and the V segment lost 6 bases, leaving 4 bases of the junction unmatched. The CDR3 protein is CASRGTGRNYGYTF. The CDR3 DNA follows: TGTGCCAGCAGGGGGACAGGACGTAACTATGGCTACACCTTC.

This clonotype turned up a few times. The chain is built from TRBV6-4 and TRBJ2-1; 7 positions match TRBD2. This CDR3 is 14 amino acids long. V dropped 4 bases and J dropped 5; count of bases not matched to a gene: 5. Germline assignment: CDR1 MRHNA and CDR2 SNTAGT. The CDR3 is CASSASSGNNEQFF. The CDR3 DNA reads TGTGCCAGCAGTGCGTCTAGCGGTAACAATGAGCAGTTCTTC.

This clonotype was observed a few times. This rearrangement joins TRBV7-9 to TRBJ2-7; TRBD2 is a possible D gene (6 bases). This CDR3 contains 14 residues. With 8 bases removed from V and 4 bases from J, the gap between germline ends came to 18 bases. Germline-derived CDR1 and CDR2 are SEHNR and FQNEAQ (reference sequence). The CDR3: CASGRGTAAYEQYF. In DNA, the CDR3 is TGTGCCAGCGGCCGGGGGACGGCTGCTTACGAGCAGTACTTC.

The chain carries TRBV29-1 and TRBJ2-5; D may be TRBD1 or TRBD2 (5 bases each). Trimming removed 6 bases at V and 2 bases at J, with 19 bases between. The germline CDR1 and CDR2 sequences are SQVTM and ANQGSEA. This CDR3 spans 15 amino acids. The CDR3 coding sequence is TGCAGCGTATCCGGGACGGCGGAGTTACAAGAGACCCAGTACTTC. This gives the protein CSVSGTAELQETQYF. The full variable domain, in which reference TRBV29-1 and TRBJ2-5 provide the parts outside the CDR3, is SAVISQKPSRDICQRGTSLTIQCQVDSQVTMMFWYRQQPGQSLTLIATANQGSEATYESGFVIDKFPISRPNLTFSTLTVSNMSPEDSSIYLCSVSGTAELQETQYFGPGTRLLVL.

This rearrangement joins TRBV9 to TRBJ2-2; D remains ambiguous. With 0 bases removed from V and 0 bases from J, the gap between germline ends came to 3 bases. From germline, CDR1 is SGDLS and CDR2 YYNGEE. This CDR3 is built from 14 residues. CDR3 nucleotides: TGTGCCAGCAGCGTAGCTGCGAACACCGGGGAGCTGTTTTTT. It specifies CASSVAANTGELFF.

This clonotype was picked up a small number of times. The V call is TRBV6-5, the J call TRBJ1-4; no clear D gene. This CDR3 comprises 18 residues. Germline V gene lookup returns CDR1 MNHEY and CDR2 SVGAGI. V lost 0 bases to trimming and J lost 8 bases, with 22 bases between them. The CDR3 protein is CASSYSIREGIKQEKLFF. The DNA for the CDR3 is TGTGCCAGCAGTTACTCGATAAGGGAAGGAATTAAGCAAGAAAAACTGTTTTTT.

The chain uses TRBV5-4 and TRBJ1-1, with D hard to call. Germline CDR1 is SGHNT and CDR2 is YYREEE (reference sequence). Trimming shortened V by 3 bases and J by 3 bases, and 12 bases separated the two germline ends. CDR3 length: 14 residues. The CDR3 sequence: CASSWKKLDTEAFF. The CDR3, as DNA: TGTGCCAGCAGCTGGAAAAAACTGGACACTGAAGCTTTCTTT.

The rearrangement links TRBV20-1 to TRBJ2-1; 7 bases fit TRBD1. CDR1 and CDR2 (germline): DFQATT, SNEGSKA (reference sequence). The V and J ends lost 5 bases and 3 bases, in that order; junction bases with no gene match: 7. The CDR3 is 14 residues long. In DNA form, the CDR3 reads TGCAGTGCTTATAACAGGGGAGACTACAATGAGCAGTTCTTC. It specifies CSAYNRGDYNEQFF.

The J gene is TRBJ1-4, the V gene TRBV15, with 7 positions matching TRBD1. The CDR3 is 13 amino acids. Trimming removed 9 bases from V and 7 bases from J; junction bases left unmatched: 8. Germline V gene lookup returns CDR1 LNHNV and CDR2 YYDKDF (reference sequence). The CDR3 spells CATKTGWGEKLFF. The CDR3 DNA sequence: TGTGCCACTAAGACAGGGTGGGGTGAAAAACTGTTTTTT.

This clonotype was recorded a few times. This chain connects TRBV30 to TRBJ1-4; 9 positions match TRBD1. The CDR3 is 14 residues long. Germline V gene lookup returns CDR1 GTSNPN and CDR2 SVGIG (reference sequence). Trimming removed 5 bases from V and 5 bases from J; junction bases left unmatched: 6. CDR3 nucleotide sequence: TGTGCCTGGGGCAGGACAGGGGAAAATGAAAAACTGTTTTTT. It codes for CAWGRTGENEKLFF.

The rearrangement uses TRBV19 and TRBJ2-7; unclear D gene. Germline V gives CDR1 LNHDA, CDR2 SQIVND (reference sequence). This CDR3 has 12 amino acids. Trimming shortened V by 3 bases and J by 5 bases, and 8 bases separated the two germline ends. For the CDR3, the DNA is TGTGCCAGTAGTATTGGAATGGACGAGCAGTACTTC. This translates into CASSIGMDEQYF.

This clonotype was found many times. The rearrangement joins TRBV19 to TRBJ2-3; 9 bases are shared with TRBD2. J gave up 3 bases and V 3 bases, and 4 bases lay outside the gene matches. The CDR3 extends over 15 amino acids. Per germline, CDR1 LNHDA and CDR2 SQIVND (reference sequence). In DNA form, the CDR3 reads TGTGCCAGTAGTATTTGGACTAGCGATACAGATACGCAGTATTTT. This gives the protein CASSIWTSDTDTQYF.

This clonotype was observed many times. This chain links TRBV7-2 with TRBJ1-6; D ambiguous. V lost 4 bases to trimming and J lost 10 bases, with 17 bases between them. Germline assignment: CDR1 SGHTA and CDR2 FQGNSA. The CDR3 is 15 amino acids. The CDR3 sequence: CASSSRPGGKSPLHF. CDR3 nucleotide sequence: TGTGCCAGCAGCTCCCGTCCCGGTGGGAAATCACCCCTCCACTTT. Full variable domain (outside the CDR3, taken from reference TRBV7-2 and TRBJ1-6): GAGVSQSPSNKVTEKGKDVELRCDPISGHTALYWYRQSLGQGLEFLIYFQGNSAPDKSGLPSDRFSAERTGGSVSTLTIQRTQQEDSAVYLCASSSRPGGKSPLHFGNGTRLTVT.

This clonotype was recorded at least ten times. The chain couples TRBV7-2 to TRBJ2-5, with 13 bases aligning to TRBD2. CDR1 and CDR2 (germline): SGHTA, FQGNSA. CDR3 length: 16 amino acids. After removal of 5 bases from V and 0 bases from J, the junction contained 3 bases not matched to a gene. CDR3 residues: CASSLGLAGNQETQYF. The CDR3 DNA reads TGTGCCAGCAGCCTGGGACTAGCGGGGAACCAAGAGACCCAGTACTTC.

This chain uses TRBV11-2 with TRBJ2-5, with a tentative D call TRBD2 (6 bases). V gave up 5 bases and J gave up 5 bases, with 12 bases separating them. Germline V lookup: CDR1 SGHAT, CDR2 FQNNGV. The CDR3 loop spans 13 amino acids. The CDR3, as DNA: TGTGCCAGCAGCATAGCGGTTGTGGAGACCCAGTACTTC. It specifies CASSIAVVETQYF. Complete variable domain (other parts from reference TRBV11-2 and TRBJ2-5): EAGVAQSPRYKIIEKRQSVAFWCNPISGHATLYWYQQILGQGPKLLIQFQNNGVVDDSQLPKDRFSAERLKGVDSTLKIQPAKLEDSAVYLCASSIAVVETQYFGPGTRLLVL.